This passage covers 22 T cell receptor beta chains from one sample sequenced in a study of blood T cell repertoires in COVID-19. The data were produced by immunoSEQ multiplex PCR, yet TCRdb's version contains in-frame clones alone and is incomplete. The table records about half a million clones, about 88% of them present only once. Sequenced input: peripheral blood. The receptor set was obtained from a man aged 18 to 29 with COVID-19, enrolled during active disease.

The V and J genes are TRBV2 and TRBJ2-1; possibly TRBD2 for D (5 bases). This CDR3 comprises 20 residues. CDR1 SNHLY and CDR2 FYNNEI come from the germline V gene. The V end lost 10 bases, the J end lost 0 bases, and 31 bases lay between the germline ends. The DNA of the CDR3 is TGTGCCATCGCTGTGACTATTCGCCTTTCTCCCTTACGCTCCTACAATGAGCAGTTCTTC. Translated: CAIAVTIRLSPLRSYNEQFF.

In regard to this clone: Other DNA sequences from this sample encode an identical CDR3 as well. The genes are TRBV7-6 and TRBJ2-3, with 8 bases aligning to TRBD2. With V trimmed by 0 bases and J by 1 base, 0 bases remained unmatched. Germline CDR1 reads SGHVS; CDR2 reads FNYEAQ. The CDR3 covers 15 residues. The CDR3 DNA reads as TGTGCCAGCAGCTTAGCAGCGGGGGGCACAGATACGCAGTATTTT. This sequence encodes CASSLAAGGTDTQYF. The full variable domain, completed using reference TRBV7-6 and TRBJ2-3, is GAGVSQSPRYKVTKRGQDVALRCDPISGHVSLYWYRQALGQGPEFLTYFNYEAQQDKSGLPNDRFSAERPEGSISTLTIQRTEQRDSAMYRCASSLAAGGTDTQYFGPGTRLTVL.

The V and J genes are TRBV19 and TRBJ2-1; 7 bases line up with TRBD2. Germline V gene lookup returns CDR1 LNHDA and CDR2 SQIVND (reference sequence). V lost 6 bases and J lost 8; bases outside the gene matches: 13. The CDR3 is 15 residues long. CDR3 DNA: TGTGCCAGTAGCCTCGGGAGCGGGACTGTTTATGAGCAGTTCTTC. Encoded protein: CASSLGSGTVYEQFF.

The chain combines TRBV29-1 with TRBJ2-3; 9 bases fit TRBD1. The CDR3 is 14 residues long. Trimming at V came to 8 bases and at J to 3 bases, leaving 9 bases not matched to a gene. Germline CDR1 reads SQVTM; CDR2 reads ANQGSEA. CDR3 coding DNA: TGCAGCTCATCTCCGGGACAGGGAACAGATACGCAGTATTTT. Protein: CSSSPGQGTDTQYF.

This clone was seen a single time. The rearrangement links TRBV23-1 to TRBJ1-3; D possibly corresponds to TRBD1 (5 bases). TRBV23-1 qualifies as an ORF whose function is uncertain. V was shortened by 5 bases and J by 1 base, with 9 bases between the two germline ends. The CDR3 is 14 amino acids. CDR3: CASSGGSSGNTIYF. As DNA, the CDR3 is TGCGCCAGCAGTGGGGGGAGTTCTGGAAACACCATATATTTT.

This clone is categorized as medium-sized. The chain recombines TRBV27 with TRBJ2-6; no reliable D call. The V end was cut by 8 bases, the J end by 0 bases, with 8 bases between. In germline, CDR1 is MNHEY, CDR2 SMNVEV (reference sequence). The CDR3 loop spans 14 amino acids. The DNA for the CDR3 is TGTGCCAGCGGCCACAGCTCTGGGGCCAACGTCCTGACTTTC. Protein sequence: CASGHSSGANVLTF. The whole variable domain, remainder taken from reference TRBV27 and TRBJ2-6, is EAQVTQNPRYLITVTGKKLTVTCSQNMNHEYMSWYRQDPGLGLRQIYYSMNVEVTDKGDVPEGYKVSRKEKRNFPLILESPSPNQTSLYFCASGHSSGANVLTFGAGSRLTVL.

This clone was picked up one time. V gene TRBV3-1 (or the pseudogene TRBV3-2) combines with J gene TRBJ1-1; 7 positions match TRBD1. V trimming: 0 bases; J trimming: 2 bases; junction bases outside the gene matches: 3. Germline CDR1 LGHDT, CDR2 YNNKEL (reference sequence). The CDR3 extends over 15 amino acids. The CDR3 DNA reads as TGTGCCAGCAGCCAAGATACAGGGGCAAACACTGAAGCTTTCTTT. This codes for CASSQDTGANTEAFF.

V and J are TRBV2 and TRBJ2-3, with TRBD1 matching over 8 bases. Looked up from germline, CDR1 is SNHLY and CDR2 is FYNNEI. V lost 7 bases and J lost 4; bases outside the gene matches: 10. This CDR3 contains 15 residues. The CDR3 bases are TGTGCCAGCAAGTCAGGGGGCCTCAACCCAGATACGCAGTATTTT. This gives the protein CASKSGGLNPDTQYF. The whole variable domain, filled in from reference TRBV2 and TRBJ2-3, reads EPEVTQTPSHQVTQMGQEVILRCVPISNHLYFYWYRQILGQKVEFLVSFYNNEISEKSEIFDDQFSVERPDGSNFTLKIRSTKLEDSAMYFCASKSGGLNPDTQYFGPGTRLTVL.

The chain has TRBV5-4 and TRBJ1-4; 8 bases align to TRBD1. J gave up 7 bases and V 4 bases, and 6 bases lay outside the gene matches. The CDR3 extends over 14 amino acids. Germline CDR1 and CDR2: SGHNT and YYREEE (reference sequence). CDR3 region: CASSLQGVGEKLFF. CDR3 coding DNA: TGTGCCAGCAGCCTACAGGGGGTGGGTGAAAAACTGTTTTTT.

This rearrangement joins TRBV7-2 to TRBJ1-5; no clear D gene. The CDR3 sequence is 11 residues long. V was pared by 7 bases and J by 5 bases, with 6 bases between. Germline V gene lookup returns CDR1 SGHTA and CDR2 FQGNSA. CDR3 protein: CASTEYQPQHF. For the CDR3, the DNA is TGTGCCAGCACCGAGTATCAGCCCCAGCATTTT.

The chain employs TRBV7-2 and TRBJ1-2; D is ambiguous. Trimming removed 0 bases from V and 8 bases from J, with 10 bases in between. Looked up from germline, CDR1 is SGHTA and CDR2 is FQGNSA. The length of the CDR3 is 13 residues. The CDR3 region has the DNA TGTGCCAGCAGCTTAGCGCGGGTGAACGGCTACACCTTC. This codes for CASSLARVNGYTF.

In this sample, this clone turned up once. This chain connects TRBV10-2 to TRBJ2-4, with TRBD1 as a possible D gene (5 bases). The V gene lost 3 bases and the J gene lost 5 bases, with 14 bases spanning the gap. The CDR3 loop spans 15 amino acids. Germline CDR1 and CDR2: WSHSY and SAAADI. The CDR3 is CASSEGARAENIQYF. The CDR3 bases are TGCGCCAGCAGTGAAGGGGCCAGAGCAGAAAACATTCAGTACTTC.

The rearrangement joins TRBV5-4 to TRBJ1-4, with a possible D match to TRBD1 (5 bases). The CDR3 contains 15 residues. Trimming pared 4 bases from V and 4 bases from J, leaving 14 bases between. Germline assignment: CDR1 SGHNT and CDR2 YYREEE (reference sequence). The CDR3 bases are TGTGCCAGCAGCCGACCGGGACTGAGTAATGAAAAACTGTTTTTT. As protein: CASSRPGLSNEKLFF.

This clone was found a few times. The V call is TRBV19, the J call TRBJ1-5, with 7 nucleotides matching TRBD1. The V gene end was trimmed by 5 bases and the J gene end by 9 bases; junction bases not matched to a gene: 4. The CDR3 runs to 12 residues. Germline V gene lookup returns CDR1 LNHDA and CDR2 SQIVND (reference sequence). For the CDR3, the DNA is TGTGCCAGTAGTTCCCGGACAGGGCCCCAGCATTTT. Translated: CASSSRTGPQHF.

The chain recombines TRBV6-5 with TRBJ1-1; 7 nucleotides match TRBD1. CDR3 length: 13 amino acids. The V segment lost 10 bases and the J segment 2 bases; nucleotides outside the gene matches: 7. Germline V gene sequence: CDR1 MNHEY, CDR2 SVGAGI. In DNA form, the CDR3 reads TGTGCCACCTCAGGGGGACTTAACACTGAAGCTTTCTTT. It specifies CATSGGLNTEAFF.

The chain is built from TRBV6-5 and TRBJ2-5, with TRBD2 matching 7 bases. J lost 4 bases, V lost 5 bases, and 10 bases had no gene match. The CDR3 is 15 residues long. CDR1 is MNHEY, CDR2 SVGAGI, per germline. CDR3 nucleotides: TGTGCCAGCAGTCCATCGGGGGTAGCGGGAGAGACCCAGTACTTC. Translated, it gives CASSPSGVAGETQYF.

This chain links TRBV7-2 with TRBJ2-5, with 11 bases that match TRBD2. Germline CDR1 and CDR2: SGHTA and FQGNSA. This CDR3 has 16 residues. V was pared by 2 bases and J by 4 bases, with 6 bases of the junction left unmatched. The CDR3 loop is CASSLSIAGGSETQYF. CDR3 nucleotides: TGTGCCAGCAGCTTATCGATAGCGGGAGGGTCAGAGACCCAGTACTTC.

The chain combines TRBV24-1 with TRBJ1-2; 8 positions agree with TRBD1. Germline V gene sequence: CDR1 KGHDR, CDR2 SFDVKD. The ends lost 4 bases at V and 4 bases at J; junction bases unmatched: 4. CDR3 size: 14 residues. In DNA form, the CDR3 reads TGTGCCACCAGTGACGAAACAGGGGGCTATGGCTACACCTTC. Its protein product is CATSDETGGYGYTF.

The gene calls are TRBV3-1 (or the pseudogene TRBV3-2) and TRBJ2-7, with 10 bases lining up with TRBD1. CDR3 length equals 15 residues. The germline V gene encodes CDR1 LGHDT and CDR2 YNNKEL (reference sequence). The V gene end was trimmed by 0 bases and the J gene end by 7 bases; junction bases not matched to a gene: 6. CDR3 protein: CASSQDDRGRGEQYF. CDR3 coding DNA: TGTGCCAGCAGCCAAGATGACAGGGGGCGCGGTGAGCAGTACTTC.

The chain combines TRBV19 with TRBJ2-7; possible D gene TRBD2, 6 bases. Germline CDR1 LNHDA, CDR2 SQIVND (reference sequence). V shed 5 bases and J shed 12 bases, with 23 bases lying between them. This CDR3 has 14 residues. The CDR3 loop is CASSPGGVRQGTYF. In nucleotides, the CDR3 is TGTGCCAGTAGTCCCGGGGGTGTAAGGCAGGGTACGTACTTC.

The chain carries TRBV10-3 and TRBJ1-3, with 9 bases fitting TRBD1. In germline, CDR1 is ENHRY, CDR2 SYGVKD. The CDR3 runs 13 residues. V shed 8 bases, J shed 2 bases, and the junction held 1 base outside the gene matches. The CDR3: CAIGTGPGNTIYF. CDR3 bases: TGTGCCATCGGGACAGGGCCTGGAAACACCATATATTTT.

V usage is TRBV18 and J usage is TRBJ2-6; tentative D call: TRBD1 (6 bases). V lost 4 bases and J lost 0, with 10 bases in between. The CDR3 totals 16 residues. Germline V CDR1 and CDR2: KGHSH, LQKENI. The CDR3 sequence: CASSLDRRSGANVLTF. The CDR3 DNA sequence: TGTGCCAGCTCACTAGACAGGCGCTCTGGGGCCAACGTCCTGACTTTC. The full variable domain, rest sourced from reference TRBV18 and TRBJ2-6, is NAGVMQNPRHLVRRRGQEARLRCSPMKGHSHVYWYRQLPEEGLKFMVYLQKENIIDESGMPKERFSAEFPKEGPSILRIQQVVRGDSAAYFCASSLDRRSGANVLTFGAGSRLTVL.